A selection of T cell receptor beta chains follows, all from one sample in a study of cytomegalovirus exposure and HLA in healthy donors. TCRdb's copy holds only in-frame clones and misses some; the assay was immunoSEQ multiplex PCR. The sample shows about 190,000 clones, about 81% of them seen only once. Specimen: PBMCs. These receptors originate from a man aged 25 to 40 in good health and CMV-seropositive. CDR3s include the opening cysteine and the closing phenylalanine or tryptophan. A D gene is named only where the DNA matches it firmly. Rows give clone size only sometimes, using once, few, many, or a class for an expanded clone.

>TRBD1|few|TRBV29-1|TRBJ2-5
TGCAGCGTGACGGGACAGCTACAAGAGACCCAGTACTTC
CSVTGQLQETQYF
>TRBD1|NA|TRBV7-2|TRBJ1-3
TGTGCCAGCAGCACCCGACAGGGGGACTCTGGAAACACCATATATTTT
CASSTRQGDSGNTIYF
>TRBD1|NA|TRBV5-4|TRBJ2-3
TGTGCCAGCAGCTTGGCACAGGGGGCAGATACGCAGTATTTT
CASSLAQGADTQYF
>NA|NA|TRBV29-1|TRBJ2-5
TGCAGCCCCCGCCGCAGGAGGGAGACCCAGTACTTC
CSPRRRRETQYF
>TRBD1|NA|TRBV10-3|TRBJ2-3
TGTGCCATCAGTGGGGACAGCAGTGGCACAGATACGCAGTATTTT
CAISGDSSGTDTQYF
>NA|NA|TRBV5-1|TRBJ2-7
TGCGCCAGCAGCTTGAAGGTGGGACGGGTAGCGGCCTACGAGCAGTACTTC
CASSLKVGRVAAYEQYF
>TRBD2|NA|TRBV7-6|TRBJ2-2
TGTGCCAGCGGCGGGGAGCGGGGTGTCAGGCGGGAGCTGTTTTTT
CASGGERGVRRELFF
>TRBD2|NA|TRBV9|TRBJ2-5
TGTGCCAGCAGCCCCCGGACTAGCGGGGTTGAGACCCAGTACTTC
CASSPRTSGVETQYF
>NA|NA|TRBV5-6|TRBJ2-1
TGTGCCAGCAGCCTACAGGGCTACAATGAGCAGTTCTTC
CASSLQGYNEQFF
>TRBD2|NA|TRBV28|TRBJ2-5
TGTGCCAGCAGTTTAGGGGCGGGAGTGTTGCAAGAGACCCAGTACTTC
CASSLGAGVLQETQYF
>TRBD1|NA|TRBV2|TRBJ1-5
TGTGCCAGCGCCGGGACAGGGGGCAATCAGCCCCAGCATTTT
CASAGTGGNQPQHF
>NA|NA|TRBV4-3|TRBJ2-5
TGCGCCAGCAGCCAACCCGGGAACCAAGAGACCCAGTACTTC
CASSQPGNQETQYF
>NA|NA|TRBV18|TRBJ2-7
TGTGCCAGCTCACCAGAGGGCCGGTCCCTCTACGAGCAGTACTTC
CASSPEGRSLYEQYF